This T cell receptor (beta chain) is drawn from a study of blood T cell repertoires in COVID-19 (TCRdb year 2020). In terms of the full investigation: Samples covering the acute and convalescent phases of COVID-19 were provided by collaborators in the United States, Italy and Spain. The prospective study material was composed of cDNA or gDNA derived from T cells, B-cell-depleted T cells, or PBMCs. Subjects who had been exposed to COVID-19, were actively infected with it, or had recovered from it provided the deeply sampled blood TCRbeta repertoires that made up the dataset. The repertoires were made available in a free public database intended to serve as a resource for research on the immune response to SARS-CoV-2. Samples came from the ongoing ImmuneRACE study (first 160 participants) plus 1,254 subjects from 6 global collaborators. The sample metadata nearly always contained a de-identified subject ID, COVID-19 status, age in years and sex. Where HLA class I and class II types were available, the types were taken from metadata supplied by the sample provider, not from assay-based typing. Points the paper makes about the study in general: How much clinical and demographic metadata was included differed by source and by participant, and the metadata was provided uncurated.

V is pared back by 9 bases and J by 2 bases, with 12 bases lying between the germline termini. In the germline V gene, CDR1 corresponds to ENHRY and CDR2 to SYGVKD. The CDR3 runs 13 residues from the cysteine to the phenylalanine. Just the 39-base CDR3 DNA is kept, in frame starting at base 1. As concerns this clone: This receptor's antigen is unknown. The sample holds no much larger clone one base away, and base qualities are not on file.

Enrolling through a virtual design, the prospective study's participants ranged in age from roughly 18 to 100 years and lived across 20 to 25 United States geographic areas. In the prospective study, participants were assigned to cohorts based on the clinical history participants reported in a screening survey and a study questionnaire. Recovered participants in ImmuneRACE Cohort 3 were defined by two consecutive negative NP/OP PCR tests, clearance by a healthcare professional, or resolution of symptoms. Each participant in the prospective study had whole blood, serum and a nasopharyngeal or oropharyngeal swab collected by mobile phlebotomists. Prospective study participants could optionally give additional blood draws and questionnaires over a roughly 2-month period. Before DNA extraction, prospective study blood samples were shipped either frozen or at room temperature. TCRbeta CDR3 regions were amplified from genomic DNA using the immunoSEQ Assay, a bias-controlled multiplex PCR. As for the authors' bioinformatics: The number of nucleated cells in each sample was estimated from the amplification of reference gene primers within the assay. Sequence reads were collapsed and filtered to measure the absolute abundance of every unique TCRbeta CDR3 rearrangement. For each sample, productive Simpson clonality was calculated as the square root of Simpson's diversity index across productive rearrangements. TCRdb obtained this table from immuneACCESS and retained in-frame rearrangements with V and J assigned. These tables miss some clones; where compared with another copy, unresolved V genes account for less than half of the shortfall, and the remainder is unexplained. The D gene and trimming were derived from the DNA, and the V and J assignments and clone size from that table. In all, the sample holds 450,000 to 500,000 clones, and more than 85% of those were seen once. The top ten hold roughly 8% of the sample.

The TCR originated in a woman aged 55 to 70 who had recovered from COVID-19. The rearranged segments are TRBV10-3 and TRBJ2-3; matching of 6 bases hints at TRBD1 as the D gene. Sample: PBMCs or T cells enriched from blood (not recorded which). CDR3 sequence: CAMRQDPTDTQYF. In nucleotide form, the sequence is TGTGCCATGAGACAGGACCCCACAGATACGCAGTATTTT.